The rows below give T cell receptor beta chains drawn from one sample of a study of T-cell reconstitution after alpha-beta-depleted transplantation in children. Each CDR3 protein gets one entry after TCRdb re-called the PCR reads with MiXCR. The table shows about 300,000 distinct CDR3 sequences, with about 9.4% occurring only once. The source material was PBMCs, sampled before TCRalphabeta/CD19-depleted stem cell transplant. These TCRs come from a boy under three years old with acute myeloid leukemia, due to receive a stem cell transplant. Both conserved end residues are part of each CDR3. Each record gives: CDR3 DNA, CDR3 protein, clone size, D gene, V gene, J gene. The D gene is left open where the match is weak. Clone size is shown for a subset of rows, as once, few, many or a class of expanded clone.

CDR3 DNA: TGTGCCAGCAGCCAAACCAACCGTGCCGGGGGGCGCACAGATACGCAGTATTTT
CDR3 protein: CASSQTNRAGGRTDTQYF
clone size: NA
D gene: NA
V gene: TRBV2
J gene: TRBJ2-3

CDR3 DNA: TGTGCCAGCAGCTCCCCAGGGAACTATGGCTACACCTTC
CDR3 protein: CASSSPGNYGYTF
clone size: many
D gene: NA
V gene: TRBV7-2
J gene: TRBJ1-2

CDR3 DNA: TGTGCCATCAGTGGGGGACAGTACAGCTCCTACGAGCAGTACTTC
CDR3 protein: CAISGGQYSSYEQYF
clone size: many
D gene: TRBD1
V gene: TRBV10-3
J gene: TRBJ2-7

CDR3 DNA: TGTGCCTGGAGTCCCGTCCAAGTAGGCGAGCAGTACTTC
CDR3 protein: CAWSPVQVGEQYF
clone size: NA
D gene: NA
V gene: TRBV30
J gene: TRBJ2-7

CDR3 DNA: TGTGCCAGCAGTCGACCTGGAAAGGGTTCACCCCTCCACTTT
CDR3 protein: CASSRPGKGSPLHF
clone size: many
D gene: NA
V gene: TRBV6-1
J gene: TRBJ1-6

CDR3 DNA: TGTGCCAGCAGTCCATCCGGGGGAAGACGCTACGAGCAGTACTTC
CDR3 protein: CASSPSGGRRYEQYF
clone size: NA
D gene: NA
V gene: TRBV12-3/TRBV12-4
J gene: TRBJ2-7

CDR3 DNA: TGCGCCAGCAGCCCCGACACCTACGAGCAGTACTTC
CDR3 protein: CASSPDTYEQYF
clone size: many
D gene: NA
V gene: TRBV5-1
J gene: TRBJ2-7

CDR3 DNA: TGTGCCAGCAGTTACGAAAGGGGCCAGGGGGCCCCCTACGAGCAGTACTTC
CDR3 protein: CASSYERGQGAPYEQYF
clone size: many
D gene: TRBD1
V gene: TRBV6-5
J gene: TRBJ2-7

CDR3 DNA: TGTGCCAGCAGTTCAGGGGCCAATGAGCAGTTCTTC
CDR3 protein: CASSSGANEQFF
clone size: many
D gene: NA
V gene: TRBV6-5
J gene: TRBJ2-1

CDR3 DNA: TGTGCCAGCAGTTTCTACCTTCTCGACAGGGACGACGAGCAGTACTTC
CDR3 protein: CASSFYLLDRDDEQYF
clone size: many
D gene: TRBD1
V gene: TRBV28
J gene: TRBJ2-7

CDR3 DNA: TGCAGTGCTAGAAGGGCGGGGGACCAGCCCCAGCATTTT
CDR3 protein: CSARRAGDQPQHF
clone size: NA
D gene: NA
V gene: TRBV20-1
J gene: TRBJ1-5

CDR3 DNA: TGCAGCGTTTATGGGGCCACCGACAGGGGTGATGAGCAGTTCTTC
CDR3 protein: CSVYGATDRGDEQFF
clone size: NA
D gene: TRBD1
V gene: TRBV29-1
J gene: TRBJ2-1

CDR3 DNA: TGCGCCAGCAGCTTGGTGGCCGGGGAGCTGTTTTTT
CDR3 protein: CASSLVAGELFF
clone size: many
D gene: NA
V gene: TRBV5-1
J gene: TRBJ2-2

CDR3 DNA: TGCGCCAGCAGCGGGACAGGGCCGATGGGCGGGGAGCTGTTTTTT
CDR3 protein: CASSGTGPMGGELFF
clone size: many
D gene: TRBD1
V gene: TRBV5-1
J gene: TRBJ2-2

CDR3 DNA: TGTGCCAGCAGCGGAGTAGGCGCAGAGACCCAGTACTTC
CDR3 protein: CASSGVGAETQYF
clone size: many
D gene: NA
V gene: TRBV7-2
J gene: TRBJ2-5

CDR3 DNA: TGTGCCAGCAGTTGGACTAGCGGAAAATACAATGAGCAGTTCTTC
CDR3 protein: CASSWTSGKYNEQFF
clone size: many
D gene: TRBD2
V gene: TRBV6-2/TRBV6-3
J gene: TRBJ2-1

CDR3 DNA: TGTGCCAGTAGTCCTTCTAGCGGGCTCTCCTACGAGCAGTACTTC
CDR3 protein: CASSPSSGLSYEQYF
clone size: NA
D gene: TRBD2
V gene: TRBV19
J gene: TRBJ2-7

CDR3 DNA: TGCGCCAGCAGCCCACCGACTAGCGGGGGGGCGCGCTCCTACAATGAGCAGTTCTTC
CDR3 protein: CASSPPTSGGARSYNEQFF
clone size: many
D gene: TRBD2
V gene: TRBV5-1
J gene: TRBJ2-1

CDR3 DNA: TGTGCCAGCAGCCAAGTCAGTATATGGCGGGAGCAGTTCTTC
CDR3 protein: CASSQVSIWREQFF
clone size: many
D gene: NA
V gene: TRBV3-1
J gene: TRBJ2-1

CDR3 DNA: TGTGCCAGTAGCATCCCTACTAGCGGGCCCTACAATGAGCAGTTCTTC
CDR3 protein: CASSIPTSGPYNEQFF
clone size: NA
D gene: TRBD2
V gene: TRBV19
J gene: TRBJ2-1

CDR3 DNA: TGTGCCAGCAGCCGCCGACTAGCGGGGGGAAATGCCGCAGATACGCAGTATTTT
CDR3 protein: CASSRRLAGGNAADTQYF
clone size: many
D gene: TRBD2
V gene: TRBV3-1
J gene: TRBJ2-3

CDR3 DNA: TGTGCCAGCAGCCTTTCCATGACAGGGGAAGATACGCAGTATTTT
CDR3 protein: CASSLSMTGEDTQYF
clone size: many
D gene: TRBD1
V gene: TRBV7-9
J gene: TRBJ2-3

CDR3 DNA: TGTGCCAGCAGCTTAGATGCCAATCTGCGCTACACCTTC
CDR3 protein: CASSLDANLRYTF
clone size: few
D gene: NA
V gene: TRBV7-2
J gene: TRBJ1-2

CDR3 DNA: TGTGCCAGCAGTGACGCTAGCACAGATACGCAGTATTTT
CDR3 protein: CASSDASTDTQYF
clone size: many
D gene: NA
V gene: TRBV6-4
J gene: TRBJ2-3

CDR3 DNA: TGTGCCAGCAAAGGGCAGGGGAATGAAAAACTGTTTTTT
CDR3 protein: CASKGQGNEKLFF
clone size: many
D gene: NA
V gene: TRBV27
J gene: TRBJ1-4

CDR3 DNA: TGTGCCAGCAGTGACAAACAGAAGGGACAGGTCGTCGCACATTATGGCTACACCTTC
CDR3 protein: CASSDKQKGQVVAHYGYTF
clone size: many
D gene: TRBD1
V gene: TRBV6-4
J gene: TRBJ1-2

CDR3 DNA: TGTGCCAGCAGTTTATTTGGGACTAGTGAGACCCAGTACTTC
CDR3 protein: CASSLFGTSETQYF
clone size: NA
D gene: TRBD2
V gene: TRBV12-3/TRBV12-4
J gene: TRBJ2-5

CDR3 DNA: TGCAGTGCTCTGGACAGGGAAAGGTACGAGCAGTACTTC
CDR3 protein: CSALDRERYEQYF
clone size: NA
D gene: TRBD1
V gene: TRBV20-1
J gene: TRBJ2-7

CDR3 DNA: TGTGCCAGCAGTTTAGGGGGGGCAGGGGAGACCCAGTACTTC
CDR3 protein: CASSLGGAGETQYF
clone size: many
D gene: NA
V gene: TRBV12-3/TRBV12-4
J gene: TRBJ2-5

CDR3 DNA: TGTGCCAGCAGCTTAGGAGGGGTCTACGAGCAGTACTTC
CDR3 protein: CASSLGGVYEQYF
clone size: many
D gene: NA
V gene: TRBV7-9
J gene: TRBJ2-7

CDR3 DNA: TGCGCCAGCGTTTCTCTGACAGGAGGGACAGATACGCAGTATTTT
CDR3 protein: CASVSLTGGTDTQYF
clone size: many
D gene: NA
V gene: TRBV5-1
J gene: TRBJ2-3

CDR3 DNA: TGTGCCACGACGGGTAGCGCCTACGAGCAGTACTTC
CDR3 protein: CATTGSAYEQYF
clone size: many
D gene: NA
V gene: TRBV10-3
J gene: TRBJ2-7

CDR3 DNA: TGTGCCAGCAGCTCCCGGGGGGGCAGGGGGCAGAACGGGGCCAACGTCCTGACTTTC
CDR3 protein: CASSSRGGRGQNGANVLTF
clone size: NA
D gene: NA
V gene: TRBV11-2
J gene: TRBJ2-6

CDR3 DNA: TGTGCCATCGGTAACCCCCAGCATTTT
CDR3 protein: CAIGNPQHF
clone size: many
D gene: NA
V gene: TRBV10-3
J gene: TRBJ1-5

CDR3 DNA: TGTGCCAGCACCGATAAGGGACAACAGTTCTTC
CDR3 protein: CASTDKGQQFF
clone size: many
D gene: NA
V gene: TRBV6-5
J gene: TRBJ2-1

CDR3 DNA: TGTGCCAGCAGGGCGATGGGCTCGAACTATGGCTACACCTTC
CDR3 protein: CASRAMGSNYGYTF
clone size: many
D gene: NA
V gene: TRBV12-3/TRBV12-4
J gene: TRBJ1-2

CDR3 DNA: TGCGCCAGCAGCTTCTACAGCGCTGGTTCTAGGACTAGCGGAAAAAACATTCAGTACTTC
CDR3 protein: CASSFYSAGSRTSGKNIQYF
clone size: many
D gene: TRBD2
V gene: TRBV5-1
J gene: TRBJ2-4